This TCR beta chain was retrieved from a study of CD8+CD57+ T cells in acquired aplastic anemia. The CDR3 extends over 14 amino acids. Germline assignment: CDR1 SGHVS and CDR2 FQNEAQ. Patients selected for sequencing had displayed CD8+CD57+ cell expansion by flow cytometry. Details on this clonotype: The junction and the germline gene differ at one end; a read error may be behind it.

TCR beta VDJ and CDR3 were profiled, and genomic DNA was the template. In TCRdb, the reads were re-called with MiXCR into one record per CDR3 protein. The sample shows roughly 290,000 distinct CDR3 sequences, under 65% of them seen only once. The receptor's source is a human donor with aplastic anemia. The V gene is TRBV7-8, the J gene TRBJ1-6, with D perhaps TRBD1 (6 bases). The source material was sorted CD4+, CD8+, or CD8+CD57+ T cells (not recorded which) from PBMCs. The CDR3 spells CASGLPGVGSPLHF. DNA of the CDR3: TGTGCCAGCGGCTTACCAGGGGTTGGATCACCCCTCCACTTT. The whole variable domain, remainder taken from reference TRBV7-8 and TRBJ1-6, is GAGVSQSPRYKVAKRGQDVALRCDPISGHVSLFWYQQALGQGPEFLTYFQNEAQLDKSGLPSDRFFAERPEGSVSTLKIQRTQQEDSAVYLCASGLPGVGSPLHFGNGTRLTVT.